A single T cell receptor (beta chain) is shown here with its context. Its antigen is currently unknown. The method was immunoSEQ multiplex PCR; TCRdb's version includes in-frame clones alone and lacks a portion of them. The data contain about 150,000 clones, 80% to 90% of them singletons. CDR1 is SGHTA and CDR2 is FQGNSA in the germline V gene. The V end lost 7 bases, the J end lost 0 bases, and 13 bases lay between the germline ends. The CDR3 length is 14 residues. This sample was taken from a study of T cell responses to AZD1222 COVID-19 vaccine. Study-level points and caveats: Vaccine-associated CD4 TCRs ranged over spike, dominating at 160-218 and 743-854. The sample set comprised mostly white British donors with more females, and clonal diversity was possibly underestimated. In all cases, repertoires were sampled only after the peak T cell response. Just a handful of people given AZD1222 tested seropositive at baseline.

The chain is built from TRBV7-2 and TRBJ2-7; no definite D call. This TCR derives from an adult in good health. Sequences were derived from peripheral blood, sampled on day 0 of AZD1222 vaccination. This CDR3 reads CASKSDRPSYEQYF. The DNA for the CDR3 is TGTGCCAGCAAGAGCGATCGCCCCTCCTACGAGCAGTACTTC.